This is a list of T cell receptor beta chains from one sample in a study. TCRdb re-derived calls from the 5' RACE reads in MiXCR, one entry per CDR3 protein. The table includes approximately 40,000 distinct CDR3 sequences, 15% to 20% detected once. Material for sequencing was naive CD4+ T cells sorted from a lymph node. These receptors were collected from a female donor with breast cancer. Each CDR3 is given with its conserved first and last residue. The order of the fields is J gene, D gene, clone size, V gene, CDR3 DNA, CDR3 protein. A D gene is named only where the DNA matches it firmly. Some rows mark clone size as missing; the rest say once, few, many or name a class of expanded clone.

TRBJ1-1	-	-	TRBV3-1	TGTGCCAGCAGCCGGGGGCACCTCGTAGCTTTCTTT	CASSRGHLVAFF
TRBJ1-3	-	-	TRBV5-1	TGCGCCAGCGGGGAAGGGCGCCCTGGAAACACCATATATTTT	CASGEGRPGNTIYF
TRBJ1-1	-	-	TRBV5-1	TGCGCCAGCAGCTTATCCTCTGGGGAGACTGAAGCTTGCTTT	CASSLSSGETEACF
TRBJ2-1	-	-	TRBV29-1	TGCAGCGCCTGTCATTCCTACAATGAGCAGTTCTTC	CSACHSYNEQFF
TRBJ1-2	-	-	TRBV7-8	TGTGCCAGCAGCGCAGGACAGCTCTATGGCTACACCTTC	CASSAGQLYGYTF
TRBJ2-3	-	few	TRBV9	TGTGCCAGCAGCGTTATCTCGGGCACAGATACGCAGTATTTT	CASSVISGTDTQYF
TRBJ2-7	TRBD2	-	TRBV7-2	TGTGCCAGCAGCTTACCAGCGGGAGGCCCCATGAACTCCTACGAGCAGTACTTC	CASSLPAGGPMNSYEQYF
TRBJ2-1	TRBD2	many	TRBV7-2	TGTGCCAGCAGGCGGGAGGGCTCCTACAATGAGCAGTTCTTC	CASRREGSYNEQFF
TRBJ1-2	TRBD1	-	TRBV7-2	TGTGCCAGCGCTTCGGGTGCTCAGGGGGTTACTAAAGGCTACACCTTC	CASASGAQGVTKGYTF
TRBJ1-6	-	many	TRBV5-5	TGTGCCAGCAGAGGACAATCAAATTCACCCCTCCACTTT	CASRGQSNSPLHF
TRBJ2-7	-	many	TRBV10-3	TGTGCCATCAGTGAGTCTCTGGGCTACGAGCAGTACTTC	CAISESLGYEQYF
TRBJ1-1	-	-	TRBV6-5	TGTGCCAGCAGCCCCGGGCCCGAGGTCACTGAAGCTTTCTTT	CASSPGPEVTEAFF
TRBJ1-1	TRBD1	many	TRBV12-3/TRBV12-4	TGTGCCAGCAGTCCCGGACAGGGGGCCACCATGAACACTGAAGCTTTCTTT	CASSPGQGATMNTEAFF
TRBJ1-3	-	-	TRBV9	TGTGCCAGCAGCGAAGAACAGGTCCAAGCTGGAAACACCATATATTTT	CASSEEQVQAGNTIYF
TRBJ2-1	TRBD2	-	TRBV4-1	TGCGCCAGCAGCCAAATGACTAGCGGGAGAGGGCTCGGTCGGGGTGAGCAGTTCTTC	CASSQMTSGRGLGRGEQFF
TRBJ1-1	TRBD1	large	TRBV7-3	TGTGCCAGCAGCTCTCAGGGGGGCACTGAAGCTTTCTTT	CASSSQGGTEAFF
TRBJ1-2	-	-	TRBV21-1	TGTGCCAGCAGCAAAACACAGCGACAGGAGTGCTATGGCTACACCTTC	CASSKTQRQECYGYTF
TRBJ2-2	TRBD1	many	TRBV5-1	TGCGCCAGCAGCACGCAGGGGGCGAACACCGGGGAGCTGTTTTTT	CASSTQGANTGELFF
TRBJ2-6	-	-	TRBV4-2	TGTGTCAGCAGCCAAGAGTGGGACTCGGGGGCCAACGTCCTGACTTTC	CVSSQEWDSGANVLTF
TRBJ2-1	TRBD2	-	TRBV4-2	TGTGCCAGCAGCCAAGTCGCGGGAGAAAGGGATGAGCAGTTCTTC	CASSQVAGERDEQFF
TRBJ1-5	-	-	TRBV12-3/TRBV12-4	TGTGCCAGCAGTTTAACGGGCAGCAATCAGCCCCAGCATTTT	CASSLTGSNQPQHF
TRBJ2-3	-	many	TRBV5-1	TGCGCCAGCAGCTTTCGCAGGGGCACAGATACGCAGTATTTT	CASSFRRGTDTQYF
TRBJ2-7	TRBD2	many	TRBV4-1	TGCGCCAGCAGCCAAAGTCCCGCGGGAGGGCCCTACGAGCAGTACTTC	CASSQSPAGGPYEQYF
TRBJ1-3	TRBD1	many	TRBV5-1	TGCGCCAGCAGCCTGAAAACAGGGGGCGATGGGTACACCATATATTTT	CASSLKTGGDGYTIYF
TRBJ1-2	-	-	TRBV20-1	TGCAGTGCTAGGAACCTCCTAGGCATTCAAGCGAACTATGGCTACACCTTC	CSARNLLGIQANYGYTF
TRBJ1-3	TRBD1	few	TRBV4-3	TGCGCCAGCAGCCAAGATCACTACAGGGGGTTTGGAAACACCATATATTTT	CASSQDHYRGFGNTIYF
TRBJ2-5	TRBD2	few	TRBV6-1	TGTGCCAGCAGGGAGGCGGCGGGGGGGTGGAAGACCCAGTACTTC	CASREAAGGWKTQYF
TRBJ2-5	-	-	TRBV18	TGTGCCAGCTCACTTCGGCAGCAAGAGACCCAGTACTTC	CASSLRQQETQYF
TRBJ1-2	-	many	TRBV7-2	TGTGCCAGCAGCCTAGGACGAACAGCTAACTATGGCTACACCTTC	CASSLGRTANYGYTF
TRBJ1-1	-	medium-sized	TRBV12-3/TRBV12-4	TGTGCCAGCAGACTCGACCTGAACACTGAAGCTTTCTTT	CASRLDLNTEAFF